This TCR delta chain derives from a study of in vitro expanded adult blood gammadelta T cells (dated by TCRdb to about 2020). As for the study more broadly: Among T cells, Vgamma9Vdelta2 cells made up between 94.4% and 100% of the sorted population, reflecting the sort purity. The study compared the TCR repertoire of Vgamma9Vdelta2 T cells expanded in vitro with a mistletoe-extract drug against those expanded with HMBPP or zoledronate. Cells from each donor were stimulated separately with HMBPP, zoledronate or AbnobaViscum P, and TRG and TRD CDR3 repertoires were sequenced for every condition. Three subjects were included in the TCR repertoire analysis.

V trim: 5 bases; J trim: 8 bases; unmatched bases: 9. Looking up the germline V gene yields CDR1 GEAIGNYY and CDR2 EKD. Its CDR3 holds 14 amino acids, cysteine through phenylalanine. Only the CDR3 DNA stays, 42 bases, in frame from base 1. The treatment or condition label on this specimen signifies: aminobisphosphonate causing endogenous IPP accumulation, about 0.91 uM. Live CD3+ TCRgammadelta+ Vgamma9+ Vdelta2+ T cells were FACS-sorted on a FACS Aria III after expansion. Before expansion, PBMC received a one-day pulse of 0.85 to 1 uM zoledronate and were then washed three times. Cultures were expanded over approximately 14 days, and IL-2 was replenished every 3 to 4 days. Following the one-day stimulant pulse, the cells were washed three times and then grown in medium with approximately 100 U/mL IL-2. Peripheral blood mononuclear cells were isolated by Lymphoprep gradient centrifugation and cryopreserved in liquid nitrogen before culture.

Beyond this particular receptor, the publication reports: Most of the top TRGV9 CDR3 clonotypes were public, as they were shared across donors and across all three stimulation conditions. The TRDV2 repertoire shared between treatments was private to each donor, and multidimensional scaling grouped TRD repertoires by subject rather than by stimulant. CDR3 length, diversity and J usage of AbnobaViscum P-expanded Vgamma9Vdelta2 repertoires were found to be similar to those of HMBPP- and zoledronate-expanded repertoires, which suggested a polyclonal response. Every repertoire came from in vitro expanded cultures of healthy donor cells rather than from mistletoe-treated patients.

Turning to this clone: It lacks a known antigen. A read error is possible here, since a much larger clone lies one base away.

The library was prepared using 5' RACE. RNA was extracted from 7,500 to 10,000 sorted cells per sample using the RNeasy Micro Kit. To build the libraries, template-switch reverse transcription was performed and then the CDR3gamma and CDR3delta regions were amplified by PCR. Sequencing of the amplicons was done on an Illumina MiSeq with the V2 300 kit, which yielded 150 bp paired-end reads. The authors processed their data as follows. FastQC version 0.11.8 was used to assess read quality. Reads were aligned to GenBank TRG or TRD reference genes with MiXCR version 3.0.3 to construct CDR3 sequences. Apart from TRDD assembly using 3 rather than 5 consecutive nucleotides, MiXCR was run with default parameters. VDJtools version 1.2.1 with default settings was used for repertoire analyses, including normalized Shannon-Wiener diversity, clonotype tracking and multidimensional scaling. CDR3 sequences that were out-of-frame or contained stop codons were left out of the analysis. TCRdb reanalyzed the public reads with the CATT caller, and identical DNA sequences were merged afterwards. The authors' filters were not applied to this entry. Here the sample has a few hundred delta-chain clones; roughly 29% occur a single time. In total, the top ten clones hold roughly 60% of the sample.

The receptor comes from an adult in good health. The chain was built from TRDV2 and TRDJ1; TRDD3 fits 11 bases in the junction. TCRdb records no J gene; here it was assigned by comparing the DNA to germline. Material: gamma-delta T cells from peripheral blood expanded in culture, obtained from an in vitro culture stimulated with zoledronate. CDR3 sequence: CACVYWGIRDKLIF. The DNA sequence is TGTGCCTGTGTCTACTGGGGGATAAGAGACAAACTCATCTTT.